Listed below are T cell receptor beta chains from one sample, sequenced in a study of T cell repertoires in cytomegalovirus infection. TCRdb itself ran the reads through MiXCR, one entry per CDR3 protein. The sample has about 920,000 distinct CDR3 sequences, 25% to 40% seen once. Their target antigens are unknown. The sequencing used cultured CD8+ T cells from PBMCs, collected from culture after CMV antigen stimulation. The receptor source for this set is a human donor in good health (CMV status not recorded). Some clones in this sample may be carry-over from other donors' samples. Each CDR3 is given with its conserved first and last residue. A D gene is named only where the DNA matches it firmly. Not all rows give a size; the values are once, few, many and, for expanded clones, a class.

v_call	d_call	clone_size	j_call	cdr3_nt	cdr3_aa
TRBV5-6	TRBD2	NA	TRBJ2-1	TGTGCCAGCAGCCTTGGACTAGTGTGGTTCTTC	CASSLGLVWFF
TRBV5-1	NA	few	TRBJ2-7	TGCGCCAGCAGCTTGGCCGACGGATGGCAGTACTTC	CASSLADGWQYF
TRBV4-1	NA	NA	TRBJ1-5	TGCGCCAGCAGCCAAGATCATAGCAATCAGCCCCAGCATTTT	CASSQDHSNQPQHF
TRBV6-6	NA	NA	TRBJ1-2	TGTGCCAGCATATGGGGGTTAGGCTACACCTTC	CASIWGLGYTF
TRBV6-2/TRBV6-3	TRBD1	NA	TRBJ2-7	TGTGCCAGCAGTTCCCGGACAGGGCTCGAGCAGTACTTC	CASSSRTGLEQYF
TRBV10-3	NA	NA	TRBJ2-2	TGTGCCATCAGTGAGTCGAGATGGACGAACACCGGGGAGCTGTTTTTT	CAISESRWTNTGELFF
TRBV4-1	NA	few	TRBJ2-3	TGCGCCAGCAGCCAAGGGGGTAGGCCCAGCACAGATACGCAGTATTTT	CASSQGGRPSTDTQYF
TRBV6-5	TRBD2	few	TRBJ2-5	TGTGCCAGCAGTTACTCGGCTAGCGGGGCCTCGGAGACCCAGTACTTC	CASSYSASGASETQYF
TRBV7-9	TRBD1	NA	TRBJ2-1	TGTGCCAGCAGCGAAGGAGGGGACAGGGCTGAGCAGTTCTTC	CASSEGGDRAEQFF
TRBV12-3/TRBV12-4	NA	few	TRBJ1-4	TGTGCCAGCCCCCCTCGGAAGGAGGGTCGAAGTAATGAAAAACTGTTTTTT	CASPPRKEGRSNEKLFF
TRBV12-3/TRBV12-4	TRBD2	few	TRBJ2-1	TGTGCCAGCAGTTTCCCACGCGGGACTAACAATGAGCAGTTCTTC	CASSFPRGTNNEQFF
TRBV5-5	NA	NA	TRBJ2-2	TGTGCCAGCAGCTTGTGGGTAGACCTCAGGACCGGGGAGCTGTTTTTT	CASSLWVDLRTGELFF
TRBV27	NA	NA	TRBJ1-6	TGTGCCAGCAGTTACAGGGATCGTTCACCCCTCCACTTT	CASSYRDRSPLHF
TRBV7-2	NA	many	TRBJ2-2	TGTGCCAGTACAGCTTTCTCGGGAAGTCAAACCGGGGAGCTGTTTTTT	CASTAFSGSQTGELFF
TRBV7-3	NA	NA	TRBJ2-1	TGTGCCAGCAGCTTAACCCCCCCGGGAGCCCACTCCTACAATGAGCAGTTCTTC	CASSLTPPGAHSYNEQFF
TRBV3-1	TRBD2	NA	TRBJ2-2	TGTGCCAGCAGCCGGCTAGCGGGGGGATTAGGCGGGGAGCTGTTTTTT	CASSRLAGGLGGELFF
TRBV19	TRBD2	NA	TRBJ2-7	TGTGCCAGTAGTATACTTGGACTAGCGGGACCGAGAGAGCAGTACTTC	CASSILGLAGPREQYF
TRBV12-3/TRBV12-4	TRBD1	few	TRBJ1-2	TGTGCCAGCAGTCCCCTAGGGGACAGGGGCTACTATGGCTACACCTTC	CASSPLGDRGYYGYTF
TRBV20-1	NA	NA	TRBJ2-3	TGCAGTGCTAGAGATTGGGACAGCACAGATACGCAGTATTTT	CSARDWDSTDTQYF
TRBV7-8	NA	NA	TRBJ2-7	TGTGCCAGCAGCTTAGGATCACCGTGGACAGCGGACGTCTCCTACGAGCAGTACTTC	CASSLGSPWTADVSYEQYF
TRBV9	NA	NA	TRBJ2-7	TGTGCCAGCAGCGTAGAGGGGGGCAAGGCCGAGCAGTACTTC	CASSVEGGKAEQYF
TRBV28	TRBD1	few	TRBJ1-2	TGTGCCAGCAGTATTCCGGGACAGGGGATTCGGGGCTACACCTTC	CASSIPGQGIRGYTF
TRBV7-9	NA	few	TRBJ2-3	TGTGCCAGCAGTCAGGTACAGTCCGCAGATACGCAGTATTTT	CASSQVQSADTQYF
TRBV15	NA	NA	TRBJ2-3	TGTGCCACCAGCAGAGATGGCAGGGAGAGGATTAGCACAGATACGCAGTATTTT	CATSRDGRERISTDTQYF
TRBV27	NA	few	TRBJ2-5	TGTGCCAGCAGTTTAGGGCGGGGCCCGCAAGAGACCCAGTACTTC	CASSLGRGPQETQYF
TRBV27	NA	NA	TRBJ1-1	TGTGCCAGCAGTTCCCACCGGACGGTGAACACTGAAGCTTTCTTT	CASSSHRTVNTEAFF
TRBV4-1	NA	few	TRBJ2-3	TGCGCCAGCAGCCAAGAAGGAAATACGCAGTATTTT	CASSQEGNTQYF
TRBV4-1	NA	NA	TRBJ2-2	TGCGCCAGCAGCCGAGGGACGGACTCCGAGGAGCTGTTTTTT	CASSRGTDSEELFF
TRBV28	TRBD2	few	TRBJ2-4	TGTGCCAGCAGTCTACCATCGGGGGGGGAAGCCAAAAACATTCAGTACTTC	CASSLPSGGEAKNIQYF
TRBV6-1	TRBD1	few	TRBJ2-6	TGTGCCAGCAGTGAACGGGACAGACTATACTCTGGGGCCAACGTCCTGACTTTC	CASSERDRLYSGANVLTF
TRBV7-9	TRBD2	many	TRBJ2-1	TGTGCCAGCAGCCCAAGCGGGGGGGATTACAATGAGCAGTTCTTC	CASSPSGGDYNEQFF
TRBV12-3/TRBV12-4	TRBD1	many	TRBJ1-5	TGTGCCAGCAGTTTAGTGGGAAGAAGGACAGGGGGGGAGCCCCAGCATTTT	CASSLVGRRTGGEPQHF
TRBV7-9	TRBD1	many	TRBJ1-1	TGTGCCAGCAGCCACAGGGGGGCTGAAGCTTTCTTT	CASSHRGAEAFF
TRBV2	NA	NA	TRBJ1-4	TGTGCCAGCAGTGAAGGACTTGGCGGAAAACTGTTTTTT	CASSEGLGGKLFF
TRBV27	NA	NA	TRBJ2-1	TGTGCCAGCAGTTGGGGCCCGGGGGATAACAATGAGCAGTTCTTC	CASSWGPGDNNEQFF
TRBV6-2/TRBV6-3	TRBD2	many	TRBJ2-2	TGTGCCAGCAGCAGTAGCGGGGGGCCTGGGGCCGGGGAGCTGTTTTTT	CASSSSGGPGAGELFF
TRBV4-3	NA	NA	TRBJ2-1	TGCGCCAGCAGCCAACATTGGGGTGGGATCGGAAAGGGCAATGAGCAGTTCTTC	CASSQHWGGIGKGNEQFF
TRBV7-2	TRBD1	NA	TRBJ1-5	TGTACCAGCAGTTTCCGGGACAGGGTCGATCAGCCCCAGCATTTT	CTSSFRDRVDQPQHF